This entry lists 8 T cell receptor beta chains sequenced from one sample in a study of patients and donors after allogeneic stem cell transplantation. TCRdb itself ran the RT-PCR reads through MiXCR, one entry per CDR3 protein. Here the sample spans about 960,000 distinct CDR3 sequences, 15% to 20% being singletons. The material sequenced was blood, either unsorted or a sorted T cell fraction (not recorded which). The receptors originated from a human donor who was either an allogeneic HSCT recipient or a stem cell or donor lymphocyte infusion donor (not recorded which). It is not recorded whose cells these are; they may come from a transplant donor.

The rearrangement joins TRBV10-3 to TRBJ1-5; 8 bases line up with TRBD1. J was trimmed by 4 bases and V by 0 bases; bases with no gene match: 11. The CDR3 sequence is 18 residues long. Germline CDR1 and CDR2: ENHRY and SYGVKD. The CDR3 nucleotides read TGTGCCATCAGTGAGTCTTTCCAGGGGGCCCAAAGGAATCAGCCCCAGCATTTT. Translating gives CAISESFQGAQRNQPQHF.

This clonotype was counted a few times. The V gene is TRBV20-1, the J gene TRBJ2-5; D gene uncertain. This CDR3 has 13 amino acids. From germline, CDR1 is DFQATT and CDR2 SNEGSKA (reference sequence). Trimming left V 1 base short and J 5 bases short, with 11 bases between. The CDR3, as DNA: TGCAGTGCTAGAGTTCCAGGCTGGGAGACCCAGTACTTC. The encoded protein is CSARVPGWETQYF.

This chain connects TRBV4-3 to TRBJ1-1; D is unresolved. Between the trimmed V and J ends, which lost 0 bases and 5 bases, there was a span of 13 bases. This CDR3 has 15 amino acids. The germline gives CDR1 LGHNA, CDR2 YSLEER. CDR3 in amino acids: CASSQDKSPWTEAFF. The CDR3 nucleotides read TGCGCCAGCAGCCAAGATAAGTCGCCCTGGACTGAAGCTTTCTTT.

This clonotype was recorded a few times. J is TRBJ1-4 and V is TRBV5-1; D ambiguous. The germline V gene has CDR1 SGHRS and CDR2 YFSETQ. This CDR3 comprises 14 residues. V lost 0 bases, J lost 8 bases, and 11 bases lay in between. Written as DNA, the CDR3 is TGCGCCAGCAGCTTGGAAGGGTACGGCGAAAAACTGTTTTTT. Translated: CASSLEGYGEKLFF.

The gene calls are TRBV12-5 and TRBJ2-1; D possibly matches TRBD1 or TRBD2 (5 bases each). The V and J ends lost 1 base and 8 bases respectively, with 15 bases between them. CDR3 size: 15 residues. Germline V gives CDR1 LGHNT, CDR2 FRNRAP. The CDR3 here is CASGLDEGWGHEQFF. In DNA form, the CDR3 reads TGTGCTAGTGGTTTGGATGAGGGTTGGGGCCATGAGCAGTTCTTC.

The sample holds many counts of this clonotype. In DNA, the CDR3 is TGTGCCATCAGAAAAACCAACTCGGGGGGTGAGCAGTTCTTC. Protein product: CAIRKTNSGGEQFF. The gene calls are TRBV10-3 and TRBJ2-1; 7 bases agree with TRBD2. Germline V gene sequence: CDR1 ENHRY, CDR2 SYGVKD. The length of the CDR3 is 14 residues. J was trimmed by 9 bases and V by 6 bases; bases with no gene match: 11.

The gene calls are TRBV4-1 and TRBJ2-3; D not resolved. This CDR3 is 14 amino acids long. Per the germline V gene, CDR1 is MGHRA and CDR2 is YSYEKL. V lost 3 bases and J 4 bases, leaving 11 bases between the germline ends. The CDR3 nucleotides read TGCGCCAGCAGCCAGCCCGGAGAGGCAGATACGCAGTATTTT. It specifies CASSQPGEADTQYF.

The chain joins TRBV27 to TRBJ2-3, with D possibly matching TRBD2 (6 bases). The CDR3 spans 15 residues. Germline V gene sequence: CDR1 MNHEY, CDR2 SMNVEV (reference sequence). Trimming took 5 bases from V and 2 from J, leaving 14 bases between them. CDR3 in amino acids: CASSPERDSTDTQYF. The CDR3 DNA reads TGTGCCAGCAGTCCCGAAAGGGACTCCACAGATACGCAGTATTTT.